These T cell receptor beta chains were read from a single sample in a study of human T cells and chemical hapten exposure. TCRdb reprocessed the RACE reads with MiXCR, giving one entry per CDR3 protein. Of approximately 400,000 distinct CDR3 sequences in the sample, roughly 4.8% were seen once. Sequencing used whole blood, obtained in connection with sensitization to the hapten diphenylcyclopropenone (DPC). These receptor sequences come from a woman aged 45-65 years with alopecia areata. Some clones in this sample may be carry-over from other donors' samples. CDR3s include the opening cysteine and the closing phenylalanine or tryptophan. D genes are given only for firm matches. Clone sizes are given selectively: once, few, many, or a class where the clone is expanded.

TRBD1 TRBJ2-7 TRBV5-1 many TGCGCCAGCAGAGAGGGACAGGGGAACTACGAGCAGTACTTC CASREGQGNYEQYF
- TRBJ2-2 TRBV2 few TGTGCCAGCAGTGAAGGACCCACCGGGGAGCTGTTTTTT CASSEGPTGELFF
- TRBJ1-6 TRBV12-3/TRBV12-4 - TGTGCCAGCAGGACGGAGTCGGGTTCACCCCTCCACTTT CASRTESGSPLHF
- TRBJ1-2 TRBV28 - TGTGCCAGCAGTTTGTTAGCTAACTATGGCTACACCTTC CASSLLANYGYTF
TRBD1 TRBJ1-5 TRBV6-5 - TGTGCCAACAGTTACTCAGGGGGCAGCAATCAGCCCCAGCATTTT CANSYSGGSNQPQHF
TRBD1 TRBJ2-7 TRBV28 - TGTGCCAGCAGTTCCGGGGACAGGGGTTACGAGCAGTACTTC CASSSGDRGYEQYF
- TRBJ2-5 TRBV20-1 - TGCAGTGCTAGACGTGGTAGTCGGGGCGAGACCCAGTACTTC CSARRGSRGETQYF
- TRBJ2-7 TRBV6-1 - TGTGCCAGCAGTGTCGGCCCTTTAAGCTCCTACGAGCAGTACTTC CASSVGPLSSYEQYF
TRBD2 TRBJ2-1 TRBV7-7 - TGTGCCAGCAGCCGTTCACTAGCGGCCTCCTACAATGAGCAGTTCTTC CASSRSLAASYNEQFF
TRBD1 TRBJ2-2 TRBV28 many TGTGCCAGCAGTTTATGGGGACAGTACACCGGGGAGCTGTTTTTT CASSLWGQYTGELFF
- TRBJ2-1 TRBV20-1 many TGCAGTGCTAAAGGAAACAATGAGCAGTTCTTC CSAKGNNEQFF
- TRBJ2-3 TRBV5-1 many TGCGCCAGCAGCTTTAACGGGGCTAGCACAGATACGCAGTATTTT CASSFNGASTDTQYF
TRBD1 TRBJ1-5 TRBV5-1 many TGCGCCAGCAGCCCAATGACAGGGACGGGTCAGCCCCAGCATTTT CASSPMTGTGQPQHF
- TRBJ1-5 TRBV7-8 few TGTGCCAGCAGCTATGGCCGTGGTCGGGCCCAGCATTTT CASSYGRGRAQHF
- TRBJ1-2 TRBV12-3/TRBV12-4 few TGTGCCAGCAGTTTTTCGACGGGCGACTATGGCTACACCTTC CASSFSTGDYGYTF
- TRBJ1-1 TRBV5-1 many TGCGCCAGCAGCTTGGTGGAGGGTCGAGCTTTCTTT CASSLVEGRAFF
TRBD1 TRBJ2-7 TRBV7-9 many TGTGCCAGCAGCTTACCCACTGGGACAGCGGACTACGAGCAGTACTTC CASSLPTGTADYEQYF
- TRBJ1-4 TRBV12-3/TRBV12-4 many TGTGCCAGCAGTTCGATAGAGGGGCTTAATGAAAAACTGTTTTTT CASSSIEGLNEKLFF
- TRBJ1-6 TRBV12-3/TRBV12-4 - TGTGCCAGCAGTTTTGATATCTCACCCCTCCACTTT CASSFDISPLHF
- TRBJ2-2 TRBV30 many TGTGCCACGAGGGTTCCCGGGGAGCTGTTTTTT CATRVPGELFF
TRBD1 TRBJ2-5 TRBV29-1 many TGCAGCGTTCCAGGGGGCACGTGGGAGACCCAGTACTTC CSVPGGTWETQYF
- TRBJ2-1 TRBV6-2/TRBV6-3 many TGTGCCAGCAGTTACCCGGCCGAAGCCGATGAGCAGTTCTTC CASSYPAEADEQFF
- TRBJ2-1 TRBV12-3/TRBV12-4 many TGTGCCAGCAGTTTAGTACTCCTGAAGCAGTTCTTC CASSLVLLKQFF
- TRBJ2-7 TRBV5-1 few TGCGCCAGCAGCAGGAGCGGGACAGGCCTTGGGGAGCAGTACTTC CASSRSGTGLGEQYF
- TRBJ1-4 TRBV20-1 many TGCAGTGCCGCGGGCCTCTCGGGTCCGGAAAAACTGTTTTTT CSAAGLSGPEKLFF
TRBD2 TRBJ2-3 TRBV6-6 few TGTGCCAGCAGGTCTAGCGGCGGTACGCAGTATTTT CASRSSGGTQYF
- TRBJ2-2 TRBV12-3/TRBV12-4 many TGTGCCAGCAGTTTGCAGGGTATCGGGGAGCTGTTTTTT CASSLQGIGELFF
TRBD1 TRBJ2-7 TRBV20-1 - TGCAGTGCTAGGGTTACAGGGGCGCATACCCCTTACGAGCAGTACTTC CSARVTGAHTPYEQYF